These 7 T cell receptor beta chains were all obtained from the same sample, sequenced in a study of T cell repertoires in cytomegalovirus infection. These receptors are not linked to any known antigen. TCRdb re-called the reads through MiXCR, storing one row per CDR3 protein. The sample gives about 900,000 distinct CDR3 sequences, about 33% of which show up once; about an eighth is in the top ten. The sequencing used cultured CD8+ T cells from PBMCs, collected from culture after CMV antigen stimulation. These receptors all stem from a human donor in good health (CMV status not recorded). Some clones in this sample may be carry-over from other donors' samples.

This chain uses TRBV12-3 or TRBV12-4 with TRBJ2-1; D may be TRBD1 or TRBD2 (5 bases each). CDR3 size: 15 residues. Trimming took 2 bases from V and 7 from J, leaving 15 bases between them. The CDR3 sequence is CASSLRGGSHNEQFF. In nucleotides, the CDR3 is TGTGCCAGCAGTTTACGTGGGGGTTCTCATAATGAGCAGTTCTTC.

The table lists this clonotype with many counts. The chain has TRBV7-2 and TRBJ2-2; TRBD1 aligns across 7 bases. The junction had 3 bases not matched to a gene; V was cut back by 1 base and J by 7 bases. The germline gives CDR1 SGHTA, CDR2 FQGNSA. This CDR3 contains 14 residues. CDR3 in DNA: TGTGCCAGCAGCTTAGAGGGGGCAGACGGGGAGCTGTTTTTT. Amino acid sequence: CASSLEGADGELFF.

Only a few counts were recorded for this clonotype. In DNA form, the CDR3 reads TGCGCCAGCAGCTCGAGGGGGGGATGGTACGAGCAGTACTTC. This gives the protein CASSSRGGWYEQYF. V and J are TRBV5-1 and TRBJ2-7, with D possibly TRBD2 on 7 matching bases. The V gene's germline CDR1 is SGHRS and CDR2 YFSETQ. The V end lost 3 bases, the J end lost 4 bases, and 14 bases lay between the germline ends. The CDR3 contains 14 residues.

This chain connects TRBV27 to TRBJ1-2, with D maybe TRBD1 (5 bases). The CDR3 has 15 amino acids. Germline V CDR1 and CDR2: MNHEY, SMNVEV (reference sequence). Trimming took 3 bases from V and 4 from J, leaving 15 bases between them. CDR3 sequence: CASSFSRGDFYGYTF. The DNA of the CDR3 is TGTGCCAGCAGTTTTTCTAGAGGGGATTTCTATGGCTACACCTTC.

The chain uses TRBV9 and TRBJ1-6; 7 nucleotides line up with TRBD1. There are 15 residues in the CDR3. With 3 bases clipped from V and 6 bases from J, the junction kept 6 bases outside the gene matches. Per the germline V gene, CDR1 is SGDLS and CDR2 is YYNGEE. The CDR3 DNA is TGTGCCAGCAGCGCTACAGGGGCGGGTAATTCACCCCTCCACTTT. This sequence encodes CASSATGAGNSPLHF.

The chain joins TRBV6-6 to TRBJ2-4; a possible D gene is TRBD1 (6 bases). Per the germline V gene, CDR1 is MNHNY and CDR2 is SVGAGI (reference sequence). This CDR3 has 15 residues. Trimming left V 6 bases short and J 1 base short, with 13 bases between. The CDR3 DNA reads as TGTGCCAGCAGCTATGTCACAGGGGCCAAAAACATTCAGTACTTC. Translation: CASSYVTGAKNIQYF.

J is TRBJ1-2 and V is TRBV14, with 7 bases fitting TRBD1. V lost 4 bases, J lost 3 bases, and 14 bases stayed unmatched. The germline CDR1 and CDR2 sequences are SGHDN and FVKESK. There are 17 residues in the CDR3. The CDR3 protein is CASSRLPTGEQDYGYTF. The CDR3, as DNA: TGTGCCAGCAGCCGTTTGCCTACAGGGGAACAGGACTATGGCTACACCTTC.